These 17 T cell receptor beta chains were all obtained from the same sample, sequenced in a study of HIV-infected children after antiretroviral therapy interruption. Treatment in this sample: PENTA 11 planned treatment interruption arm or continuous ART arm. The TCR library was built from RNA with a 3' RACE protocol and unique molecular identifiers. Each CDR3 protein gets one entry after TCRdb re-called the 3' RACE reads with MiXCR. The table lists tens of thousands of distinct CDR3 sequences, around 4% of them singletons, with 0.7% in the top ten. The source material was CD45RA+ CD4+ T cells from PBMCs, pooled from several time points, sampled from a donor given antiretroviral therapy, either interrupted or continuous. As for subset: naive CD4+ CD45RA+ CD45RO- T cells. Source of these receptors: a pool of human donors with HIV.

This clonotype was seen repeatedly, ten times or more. In nucleotides, the CDR3 is TGTGCCAGCAGCCAAGAACAGGGATGGGGGACTGAAGCTTTCTTT. Its protein is CASSQEQGWGTEAFF. J is TRBJ1-1 and V is TRBV6-5, with a tentative D call TRBD1 (6 bases). This CDR3 contains 15 residues. The germline CDR1 and CDR2 sequences are MNHEY and SVGAGI. Trimming shortened V by 6 bases and J by 5 bases, and 19 bases separated the two germline ends.

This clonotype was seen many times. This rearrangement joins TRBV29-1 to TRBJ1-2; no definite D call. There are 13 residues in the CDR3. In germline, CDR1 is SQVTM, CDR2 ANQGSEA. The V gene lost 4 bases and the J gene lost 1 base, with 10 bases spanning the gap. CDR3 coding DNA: TGCAGCGTTGGATCAGGTGTTAACTATGGCTACACCTTC. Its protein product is CSVGSGVNYGYTF.

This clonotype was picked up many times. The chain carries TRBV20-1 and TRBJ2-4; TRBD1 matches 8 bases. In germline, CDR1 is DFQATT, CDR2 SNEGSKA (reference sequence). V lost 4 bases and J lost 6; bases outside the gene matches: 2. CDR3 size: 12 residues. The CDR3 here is CSATGGGNIQYF. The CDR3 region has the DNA TGCAGTGCTACAGGGGGCGGAAACATTCAGTACTTC.

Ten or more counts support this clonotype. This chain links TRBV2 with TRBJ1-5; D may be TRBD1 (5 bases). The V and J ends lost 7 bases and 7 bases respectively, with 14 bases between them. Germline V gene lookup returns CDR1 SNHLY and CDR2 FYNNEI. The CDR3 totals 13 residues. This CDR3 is CASTPQGVQPQHF. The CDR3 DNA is TGTGCCAGCACCCCGCAGGGAGTCCAGCCCCAGCATTTT.

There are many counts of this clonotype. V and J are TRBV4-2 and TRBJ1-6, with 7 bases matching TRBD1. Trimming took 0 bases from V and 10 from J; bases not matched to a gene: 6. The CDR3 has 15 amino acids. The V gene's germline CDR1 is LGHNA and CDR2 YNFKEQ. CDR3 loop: CASSQDEGARSPLHF. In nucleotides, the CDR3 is TGTGCCAGCAGCCAAGATGAGGGGGCTCGGTCACCCCTCCACTTT.

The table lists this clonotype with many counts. The chain's CDR3 is CASSVPGPGAKNIQYF. Here the CDR3 DNA reads TGTGCCAGCAGTGTCCCCGGGCCTGGCGCCAAAAACATTCAGTACTTC. The chain uses TRBV28 and TRBJ2-4; D not resolved. The V end was cut by 5 bases, the J end by 1 base, with 15 bases between. Germline CDR1 and CDR2: MDHEN and SYDVKM. This CDR3 has 16 amino acids.

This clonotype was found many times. The CDR3 bases are TGTGCCAGCACCGAGTCTGGAAACACCATATATTTT. It codes for CASTESGNTIYF. V gene TRBV12-3 or TRBV12-4 combines with J gene TRBJ1-3; D is unresolved. V was clipped by 7 bases and J by 1 base, with 5 bases between them. CDR3 size: 12 residues.

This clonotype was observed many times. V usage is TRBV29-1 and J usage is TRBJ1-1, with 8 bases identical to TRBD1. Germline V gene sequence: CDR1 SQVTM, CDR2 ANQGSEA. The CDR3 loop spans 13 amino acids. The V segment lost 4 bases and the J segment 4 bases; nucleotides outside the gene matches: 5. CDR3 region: CSVAPGQGTEAFF. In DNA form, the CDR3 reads TGCAGCGTTGCTCCCGGACAGGGCACTGAAGCTTTCTTT.

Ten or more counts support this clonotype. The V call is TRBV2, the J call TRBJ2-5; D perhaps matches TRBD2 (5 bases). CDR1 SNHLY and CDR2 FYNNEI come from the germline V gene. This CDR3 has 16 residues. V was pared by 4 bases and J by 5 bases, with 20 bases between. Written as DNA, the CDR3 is TGTGCCAGCAGTGCCGAGATAGTAGCGTCGGAGGAGACCCAGTACTTC. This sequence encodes CASSAEIVASEETQYF.

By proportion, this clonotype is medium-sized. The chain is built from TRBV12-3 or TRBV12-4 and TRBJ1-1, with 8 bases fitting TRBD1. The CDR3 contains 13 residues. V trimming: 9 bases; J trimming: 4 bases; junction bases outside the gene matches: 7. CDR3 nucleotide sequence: TGTGCCAGTAGGGGAACAGGGGGCACTGAAGCTTTCTTT. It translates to CASRGTGGTEAFF.

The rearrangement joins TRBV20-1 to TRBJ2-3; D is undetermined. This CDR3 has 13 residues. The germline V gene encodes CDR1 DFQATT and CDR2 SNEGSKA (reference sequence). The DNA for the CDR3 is TGCAGCCTGACCGCTAGAGGTGCAGATACGCAGTATTTT. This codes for CSLTARGADTQYF.

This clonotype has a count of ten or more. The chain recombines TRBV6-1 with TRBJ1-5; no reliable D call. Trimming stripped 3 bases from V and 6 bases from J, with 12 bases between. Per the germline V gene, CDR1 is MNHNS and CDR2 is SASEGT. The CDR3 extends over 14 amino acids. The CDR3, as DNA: TGTGCCAGCAGTGATTTGTTTCTCGTTCAGCCCCAGCATTTT. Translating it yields CASSDLFLVQPQHF.

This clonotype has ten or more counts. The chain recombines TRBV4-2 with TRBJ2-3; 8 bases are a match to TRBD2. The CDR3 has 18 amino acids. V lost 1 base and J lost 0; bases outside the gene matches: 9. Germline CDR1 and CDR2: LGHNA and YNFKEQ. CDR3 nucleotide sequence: TGTGCCAGCAGCCAAGGAGGTGGCGGGGGGTTCAGCACAGATACGCAGTATTTT. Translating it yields CASSQGGGGGFSTDTQYF.

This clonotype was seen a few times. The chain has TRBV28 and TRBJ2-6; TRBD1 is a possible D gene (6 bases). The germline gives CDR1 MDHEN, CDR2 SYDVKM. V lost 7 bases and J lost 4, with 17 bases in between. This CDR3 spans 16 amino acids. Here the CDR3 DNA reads TGTGCCAGCAAACCGGGACAAGCTTCGGGGGCCAACGTCCTGACTTTC. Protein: CASKPGQASGANVLTF.

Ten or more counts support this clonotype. CDR3 nucleotide sequence: TGTGCCAGCAGTTTAGTTCAGGGGGCCTATGGGGCCAACGTCCTGACTTTC. It codes for CASSLVQGAYGANVLTF. The chain joins TRBV27 to TRBJ2-6; TRBD1 aligns across 8 bases. CDR1 MNHEY and CDR2 SMNVEV come from the germline V gene (reference sequence). The CDR3 covers 17 residues. V dropped 2 bases and J dropped 3; count of bases not matched to a gene: 6.

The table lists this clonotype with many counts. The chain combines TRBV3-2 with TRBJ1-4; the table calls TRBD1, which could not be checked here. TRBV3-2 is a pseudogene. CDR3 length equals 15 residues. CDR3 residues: CASSSEGQGFEKLFF. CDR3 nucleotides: TGTGCCAGCAGCTCGGAAGGACAGGGTTTCGAAAAACTGTTTTTT.

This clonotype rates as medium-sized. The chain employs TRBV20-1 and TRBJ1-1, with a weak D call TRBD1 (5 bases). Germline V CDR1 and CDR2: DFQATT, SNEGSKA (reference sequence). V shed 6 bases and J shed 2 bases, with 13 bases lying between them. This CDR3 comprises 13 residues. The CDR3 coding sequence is TGCAGTGCCGCCCGGGACCGCAACACTGAAGCTTTCTTT. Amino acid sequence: CSAARDRNTEAFF.